This T cell receptor (beta chain) emerged from a study of T cells in Graves' hyperthyroidism and ophthalmopathy. This clonotype was detected many times. It was RNA transcripts that yielded the amplified TCR beta CDR3 regions. During a first-round RT-PCR of the TCR CDR3, the HTBI primer set was used. Each CDR3 protein is one row after TCRdb ran MiXCR on the multiplex PCR reads. The repertoire holds around 450,000 distinct CDR3 sequences, with roughly 13% as singletons. The germline CDR1 and CDR2 sequences are MNHNS and SASEGT. The CDR3 runs to 15 residues. With 1 base clipped from V and 6 bases from J, the junction kept 8 bases outside the gene matches.

The sequencing input was blood. The receptor comes from a young woman with Graves' hyperthyroidism. The chain joins TRBV6-1 to TRBJ1-2; 7 positions agree with TRBD1. The CDR3 region has the DNA TGTGCCAGCAGTGAAGACTACCGGGACAGAAATGGCTACACCTTC. It yields the protein CASSEDYRDRNGYTF.